This TCR beta chain was recovered during a study of shared clonotypes between healthy human individuals. Study background: A donor's plate count was three for CD4 naive and three for CD4 memory; CD8 naive had two and CD8 memory one.

With regard to this clone: Its antigen is as yet unknown.

Sorted-subset replicate PCRs used approximately 180 ng of genomic DNA. This amount corresponded to about 30,000 T cell genomes. Using immunoSEQ multiplex PCR, the repertoire was profiled, and TCRdb retains in-frame clones only, with some absent. The sample lists 1.6 million or so clones, roughly 96% occurring once. Study conclusions and caveats: Naive subsets generally exceeded memory subsets in estimated richness. Rarefaction showed sorted-subset sequencing was incomplete despite large depth.

This CDR3 is 13 amino acids long. V dropped 4 bases and J dropped 2 bases, with 6 bases sitting between them. Germline V gene lookup returns CDR1 MGHDK and CDR2 SYGVNS. V and J are TRBV25-1 and TRBJ2-4, with D unresolved. The sample was naive CD4+ T cells sorted from blood. Sample subset: CD45RA+ positively selected. This TCR was recovered from a man under 40 in good health. The CDR3 DNA follows: TGTGCCAGCAGTGGACATTCCAAAAACATTCAGTACTTC. Its translation is CASSGHSKNIQYF.